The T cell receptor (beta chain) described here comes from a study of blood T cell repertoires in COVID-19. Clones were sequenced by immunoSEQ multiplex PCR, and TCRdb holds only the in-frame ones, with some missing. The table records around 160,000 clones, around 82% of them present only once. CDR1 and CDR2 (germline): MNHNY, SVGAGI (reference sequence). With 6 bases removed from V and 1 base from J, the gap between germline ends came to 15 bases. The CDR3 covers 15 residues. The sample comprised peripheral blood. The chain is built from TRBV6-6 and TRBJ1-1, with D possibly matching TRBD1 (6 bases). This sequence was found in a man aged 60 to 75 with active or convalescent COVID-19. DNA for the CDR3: TGTGCCAGCAGCAAGCCGGGACAATGGAACACTGAAGCTTTCTTT. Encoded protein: CASSKPGQWNTEAFF.